This T cell receptor (beta chain) was recovered during a study of response to subunit inactivated influenza vaccine (dated by TCRdb to 2017 to 2018). Regarding the research as a whole: To follow how T cells responded to a trivalent subunit inactivated influenza vaccine, the researchers relied on deep quantitative profiling of the T cell receptor repertoire. Study-level results and caveats: The authors proposed that each seasonal influenza vaccination may bring in only a limited number of new T cells.

As regards this clonotype: This clone's antigen is unknown. Base qualities are missing; no much larger clone stands one base away.

The library was prepared using RT-PCR. For sequencing, an Illumina HiSeq 2500 was employed. The public reads were reprocessed in TCRdb via fastp at Q25 and MiXCR, keeping in-frame beta chains. Rows are combined by CDR3 protein, so each entry shows the most common genes and DNA. In all, the sample holds around 580,000 distinct CDR3 sequences, and about 11% of those were seen once. The top ten clones comprise about a tenth of the sample. The germline V gene (reference sequence) yields GTSNPN for CDR1 and SVGIG for CDR2. The cysteine opens and the phenylalanine closes a CDR3 of 14 amino acids. Only the CDR3 DNA stays, 42 bases, in frame from base 1. The germline V end is reduced by 0 bases and the J end by 4 bases; junction bases left unmatched: 6.

Material: PBMCs from blood, obtained on the day of vaccination. This clonotype originated in a man aged 50-59 years who received an inactivated influenza vaccine. Donor details come from another sample of the same person, matched by shared clones. This sequence uses TRBV30 and TRBJ2-7; the junction holds 7 bases that match TRBD1. The CDR3 in this case is CAWSVGTAIYEQYF. The nucleotide sequence is given as TGTGCCTGGAGTGTAGGGACAGCTATTTACGAGCAGTACTTC.